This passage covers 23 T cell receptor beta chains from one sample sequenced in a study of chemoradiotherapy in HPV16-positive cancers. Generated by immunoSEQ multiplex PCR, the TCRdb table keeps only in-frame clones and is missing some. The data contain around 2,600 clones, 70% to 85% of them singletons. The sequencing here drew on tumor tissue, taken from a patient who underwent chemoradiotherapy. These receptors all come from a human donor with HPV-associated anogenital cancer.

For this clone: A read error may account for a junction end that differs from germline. CDR3 region: CASSYPRGTSVSHEQYF. CDR3 DNA sequence: TGTGCCAGCTCTTACCCGAGGGGGACTAGTGTCTCCCACGAGCAGTACTTC. The rearrangement links TRBV28 to TRBJ2-7, with 8 bases matching TRBD2. The CDR3 loop spans 17 amino acids. CDR1 is MDHEN and CDR2 is SYDVKM in the germline V gene.

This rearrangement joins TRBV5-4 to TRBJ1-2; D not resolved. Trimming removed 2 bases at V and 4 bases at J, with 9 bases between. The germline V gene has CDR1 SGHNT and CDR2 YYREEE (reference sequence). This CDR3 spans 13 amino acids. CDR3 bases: TGTGCCAGCAGCTTTGAAAGGTCCTATGGCTACACCTTC. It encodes CASSFERSYGYTF.

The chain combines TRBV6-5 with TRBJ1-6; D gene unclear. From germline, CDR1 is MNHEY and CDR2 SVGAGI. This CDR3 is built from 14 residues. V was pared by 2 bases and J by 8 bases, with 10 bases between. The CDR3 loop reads CASSYGQVDSPLHF. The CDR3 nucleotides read TGTGCCAGCAGTTACGGTCAGGTGGATTCACCCCTCCACTTT.

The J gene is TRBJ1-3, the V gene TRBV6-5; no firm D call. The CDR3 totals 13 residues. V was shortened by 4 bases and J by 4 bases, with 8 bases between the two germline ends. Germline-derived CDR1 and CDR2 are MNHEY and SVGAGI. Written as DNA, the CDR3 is TGTGCCAGCAGTTCCTCGAGGGGAAACACCATATATTTT. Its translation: CASSSSRGNTIYF.

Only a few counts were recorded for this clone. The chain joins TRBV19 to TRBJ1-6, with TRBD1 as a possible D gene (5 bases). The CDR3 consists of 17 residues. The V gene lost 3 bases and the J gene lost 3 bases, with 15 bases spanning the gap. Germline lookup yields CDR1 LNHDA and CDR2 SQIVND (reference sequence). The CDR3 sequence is CASSMMTAKFYNSPLHF. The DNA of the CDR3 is TGTGCCAGTAGTATGATGACAGCCAAGTTCTATAATTCACCCCTCCACTTT. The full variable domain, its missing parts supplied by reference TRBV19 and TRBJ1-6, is DGGITQSPKYLFRKEGQNVTLSCEQNLNHDAMYWYRQDPGQGLRLIYYSQIVNDFQKGDIAEGYSVSREKKESFPLTVTSAQKNPTAFYLCASSMMTAKFYNSPLHFGNGTRLTVT.

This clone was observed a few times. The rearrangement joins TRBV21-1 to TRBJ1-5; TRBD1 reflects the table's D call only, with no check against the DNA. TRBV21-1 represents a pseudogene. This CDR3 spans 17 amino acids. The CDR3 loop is CASSKASGTESNQPQHF. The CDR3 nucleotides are TGTGCCAGCAGCAAAGCAAGTGGGACAGAAAGCAATCAGCCCCAGCATTTT.

Here the CDR3 DNA reads TGTGCCAGTAGTTACTGGGGGGGGAACACTGAAGCTTTCTTT. Encoded protein: CASSYWGGNTEAFF. The genes are TRBV19 and TRBJ1-1, with D tentatively TRBD1 (5 bases). The CDR3 loop spans 14 amino acids. V was cut by 5 bases and J by 1 base, with 11 bases left in between. Germline V gives CDR1 LNHDA, CDR2 SQIVND (reference sequence).

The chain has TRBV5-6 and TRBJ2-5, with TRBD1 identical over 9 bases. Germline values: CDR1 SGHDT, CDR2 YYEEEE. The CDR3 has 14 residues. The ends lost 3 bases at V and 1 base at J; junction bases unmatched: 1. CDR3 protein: CASSWTGVQETQYF. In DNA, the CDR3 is TGTGCCAGCAGCTGGACAGGGGTCCAAGAGACCCAGTACTTC.

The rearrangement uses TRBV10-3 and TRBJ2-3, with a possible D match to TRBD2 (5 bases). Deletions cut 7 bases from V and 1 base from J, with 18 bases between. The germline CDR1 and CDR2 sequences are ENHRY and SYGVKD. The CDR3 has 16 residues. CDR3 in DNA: TGTGCCATCAAAGGCACCCCCCTCGGGGGCACAGATACGCAGTATTTT. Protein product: CAIKGTPLGGTDTQYF.

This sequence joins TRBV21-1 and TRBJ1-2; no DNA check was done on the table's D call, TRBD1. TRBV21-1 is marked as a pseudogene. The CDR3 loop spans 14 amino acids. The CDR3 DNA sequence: TGTGCCAGCAGCAAAGACGCAGGGTGCTATGGCTACACCTTC. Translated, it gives CASSKDAGCYGYTF.

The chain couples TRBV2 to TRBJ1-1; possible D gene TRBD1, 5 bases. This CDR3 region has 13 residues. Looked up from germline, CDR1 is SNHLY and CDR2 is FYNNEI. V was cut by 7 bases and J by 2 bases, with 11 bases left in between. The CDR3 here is CASTRGQNTEAFF. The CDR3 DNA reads TGTGCCAGCACGAGGGGTCAAAACACTGAAGCTTTCTTT.

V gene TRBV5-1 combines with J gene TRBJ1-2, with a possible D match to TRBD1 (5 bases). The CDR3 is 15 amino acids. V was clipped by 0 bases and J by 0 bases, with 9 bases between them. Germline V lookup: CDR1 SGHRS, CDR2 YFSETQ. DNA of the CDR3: TGCGCCAGCAGCTTGGAGGGCAGGGCTAACTATGGCTACACCTTC. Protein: CASSLEGRANYGYTF.

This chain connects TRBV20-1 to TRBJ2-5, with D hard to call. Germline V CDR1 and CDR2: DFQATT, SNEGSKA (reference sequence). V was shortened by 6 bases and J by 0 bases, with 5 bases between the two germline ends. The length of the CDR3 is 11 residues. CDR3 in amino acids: CSAEHQETQYF. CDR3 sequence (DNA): TGCAGTGCAGAGCACCAAGAGACCCAGTACTTC.

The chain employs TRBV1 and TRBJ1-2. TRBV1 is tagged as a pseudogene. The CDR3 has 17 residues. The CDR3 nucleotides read TGCACCAGCAGTAGGCTTCGTTTGTTGCGAAAGACTTATGGCTACACCTTC. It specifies CTSSRLRLLRKTYGYTF.

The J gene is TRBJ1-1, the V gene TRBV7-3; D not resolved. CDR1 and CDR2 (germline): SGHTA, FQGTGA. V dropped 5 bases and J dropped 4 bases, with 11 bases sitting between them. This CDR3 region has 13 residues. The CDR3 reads CASSPDGLTEAFF. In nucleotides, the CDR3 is TGTGCCAGCAGCCCGGACGGACTCACTGAAGCTTTCTTT.

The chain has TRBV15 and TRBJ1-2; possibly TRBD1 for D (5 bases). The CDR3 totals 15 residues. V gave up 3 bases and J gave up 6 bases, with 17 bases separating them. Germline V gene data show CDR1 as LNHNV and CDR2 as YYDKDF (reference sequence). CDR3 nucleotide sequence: TGTGCCACCAGCAGTTGGCTGAGTTGGGGGGATGGCTACACCTTC. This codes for CATSSWLSWGDGYTF.

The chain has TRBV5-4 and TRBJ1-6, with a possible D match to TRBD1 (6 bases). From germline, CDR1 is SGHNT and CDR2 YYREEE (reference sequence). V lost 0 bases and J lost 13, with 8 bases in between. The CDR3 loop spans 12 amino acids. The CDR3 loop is CASSLAQGPLHF. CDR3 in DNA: TGTGCCAGCAGCTTGGCGCAGGGGCCCCTCCACTTT.

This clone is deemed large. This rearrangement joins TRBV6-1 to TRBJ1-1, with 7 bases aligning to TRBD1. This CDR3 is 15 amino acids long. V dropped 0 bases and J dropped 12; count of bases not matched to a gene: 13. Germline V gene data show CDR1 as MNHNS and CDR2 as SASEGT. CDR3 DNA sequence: TGTGCCAGCAGTGAAGCGCTTGGAGGGGGCGCGTATTCTTTCTTT. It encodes CASSEALGGGAYSFF.

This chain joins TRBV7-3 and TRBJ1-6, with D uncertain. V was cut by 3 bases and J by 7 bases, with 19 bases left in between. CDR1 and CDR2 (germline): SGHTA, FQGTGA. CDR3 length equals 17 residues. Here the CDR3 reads CASSFRGLGAGNSPLHF. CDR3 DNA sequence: TGTGCCAGCAGCTTTCGAGGGCTCGGAGCCGGGAATTCACCCCTCCACTTT.

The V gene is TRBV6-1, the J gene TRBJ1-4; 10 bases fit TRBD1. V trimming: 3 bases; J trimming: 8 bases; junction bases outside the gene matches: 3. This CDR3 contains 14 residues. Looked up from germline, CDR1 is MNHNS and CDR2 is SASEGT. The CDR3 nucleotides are TGTGCCAGCAGTGAGACAGGGGGCGGCGAAAAACTGTTTTTT. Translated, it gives CASSETGGGEKLFF.

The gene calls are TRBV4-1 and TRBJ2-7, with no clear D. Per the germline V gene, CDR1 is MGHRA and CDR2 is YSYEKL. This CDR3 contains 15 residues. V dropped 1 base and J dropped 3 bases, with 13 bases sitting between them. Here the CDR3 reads CASSQVLSLDYEQYF. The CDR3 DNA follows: TGCGCCAGCAGCCAAGTCCTCAGTTTGGACTACGAGCAGTACTTC.

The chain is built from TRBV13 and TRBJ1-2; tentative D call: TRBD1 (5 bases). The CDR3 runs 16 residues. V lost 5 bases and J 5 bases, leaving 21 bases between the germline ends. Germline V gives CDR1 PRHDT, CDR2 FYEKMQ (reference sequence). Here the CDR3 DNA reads TGTGCCAGCAGCCACGACGACCCGGGACGCCTTTATGGCTACACCTTC. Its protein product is CASSHDDPGRLYGYTF. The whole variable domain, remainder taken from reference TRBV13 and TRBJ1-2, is AAGVIQSPRHLIKEKRETATLKCYPIPRHDTVYWYQQGPGQDPQFLISFYEKMQSDKGSIPDRFSAQQFSDYHSELNMSSLELGDSALYFCASSHDDPGRLYGYTFGSGTRLTVV.

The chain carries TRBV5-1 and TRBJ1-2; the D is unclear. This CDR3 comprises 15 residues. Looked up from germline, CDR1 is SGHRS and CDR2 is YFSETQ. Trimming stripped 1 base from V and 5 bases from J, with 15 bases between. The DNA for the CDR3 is TGCGCCAGCAGCTTGCCCCTTTGGTCGTCTTATGGCTACACCTTC. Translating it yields CASSLPLWSSYGYTF.